The clone carrying this TCR beta chain was seen repeatedly, ten times or more. Its antigen is not known. TCRdb re-analysed the 5' RACE reads in MiXCR, keeping a single row per CDR3 protein. The sample holds tens of thousands of distinct CDR3 sequences; approximately 7% are singletons and the top ten take roughly 3%. With 3 bases removed from V and 1 base from J, the gap between germline ends came to 9 bases. The CDR3 runs to 14 residues. Germline CDR1 is KGHSH and CDR2 is LQKENI. Regarding time point: sample taken at primary tumor resection. Whole RNA obtained from tumor, nontumor lung or frozen PBMC underwent sequencing without sorting. This specimen comes from a study of spatial heterogeneity in lung cancer. Study-wide results and limits: At tumor resection, ubiquitous expanded TCRs were detected in blood more often than later.

This specimen consisted of PBMCs, obtained at surgery. The source of this sequence is a female donor with early-stage non-small cell lung cancer. V gene TRBV18 combines with J gene TRBJ2-5; D is unclear. The DNA for the CDR3 is TGTGCCAGCTCACCCGGACGCGGCCAAGAGACCCAGTACTTC. It yields the protein CASSPGRGQETQYF.